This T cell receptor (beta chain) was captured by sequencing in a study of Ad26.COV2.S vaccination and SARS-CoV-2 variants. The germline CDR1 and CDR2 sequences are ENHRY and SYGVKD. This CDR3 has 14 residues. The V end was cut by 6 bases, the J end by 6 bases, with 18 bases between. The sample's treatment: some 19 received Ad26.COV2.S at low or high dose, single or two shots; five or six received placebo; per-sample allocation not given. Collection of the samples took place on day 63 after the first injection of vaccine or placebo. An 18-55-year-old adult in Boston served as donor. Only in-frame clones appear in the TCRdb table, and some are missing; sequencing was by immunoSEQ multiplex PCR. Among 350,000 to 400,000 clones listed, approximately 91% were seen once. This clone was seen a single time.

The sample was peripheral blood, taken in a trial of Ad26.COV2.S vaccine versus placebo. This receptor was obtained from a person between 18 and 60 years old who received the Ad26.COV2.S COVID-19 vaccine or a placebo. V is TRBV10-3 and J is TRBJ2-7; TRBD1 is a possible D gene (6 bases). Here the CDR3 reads CAIRIPGTPLEQYF. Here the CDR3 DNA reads TGTGCCATCAGAATTCCGGGGACACCCCTCGAGCAGTACTTC.